This TCR beta chain originates from a study of shared clonotypes between healthy human individuals. CDR1 is SGHNT and CDR2 is YYREEE in the germline V gene (reference sequence). The V gene lost 0 bases and the J gene lost 4 bases, with 10 bases spanning the gap. This CDR3 has 14 amino acids. Sequencing used immunoSEQ multiplex PCR; TCRdb keeps in-frame clones, though not all of them. The data contain over a million clones, approximately 80% of them singletons. Specimen: memory CD4+ T cells from PBMCs. Subset noted: CD45RA-negative fraction. This clonotype originated in a man younger than 35 in good health. Some clones in this sample may be carry-over from other donors' samples. This chain uses TRBV5-4 with TRBJ1-2; D is unresolved. DNA for the CDR3: TGTGCCAGCAGCTTGGTTGGTGCCTTCTATGGCTACACCTTC. It specifies CASSLVGAFYGYTF. The full variable domain, with the rest looked up from reference TRBV5-4 and TRBJ1-2, is ETGVTQSPTHLIKTRGQQVTLRCSSQSGHNTVSWYQQALGQGPQFIFQYYREEENGRGNFPPRFSGLQFPNYSSELNVNALELDDSALYLCASSLVGAFYGYTFGSGTRLTVV.